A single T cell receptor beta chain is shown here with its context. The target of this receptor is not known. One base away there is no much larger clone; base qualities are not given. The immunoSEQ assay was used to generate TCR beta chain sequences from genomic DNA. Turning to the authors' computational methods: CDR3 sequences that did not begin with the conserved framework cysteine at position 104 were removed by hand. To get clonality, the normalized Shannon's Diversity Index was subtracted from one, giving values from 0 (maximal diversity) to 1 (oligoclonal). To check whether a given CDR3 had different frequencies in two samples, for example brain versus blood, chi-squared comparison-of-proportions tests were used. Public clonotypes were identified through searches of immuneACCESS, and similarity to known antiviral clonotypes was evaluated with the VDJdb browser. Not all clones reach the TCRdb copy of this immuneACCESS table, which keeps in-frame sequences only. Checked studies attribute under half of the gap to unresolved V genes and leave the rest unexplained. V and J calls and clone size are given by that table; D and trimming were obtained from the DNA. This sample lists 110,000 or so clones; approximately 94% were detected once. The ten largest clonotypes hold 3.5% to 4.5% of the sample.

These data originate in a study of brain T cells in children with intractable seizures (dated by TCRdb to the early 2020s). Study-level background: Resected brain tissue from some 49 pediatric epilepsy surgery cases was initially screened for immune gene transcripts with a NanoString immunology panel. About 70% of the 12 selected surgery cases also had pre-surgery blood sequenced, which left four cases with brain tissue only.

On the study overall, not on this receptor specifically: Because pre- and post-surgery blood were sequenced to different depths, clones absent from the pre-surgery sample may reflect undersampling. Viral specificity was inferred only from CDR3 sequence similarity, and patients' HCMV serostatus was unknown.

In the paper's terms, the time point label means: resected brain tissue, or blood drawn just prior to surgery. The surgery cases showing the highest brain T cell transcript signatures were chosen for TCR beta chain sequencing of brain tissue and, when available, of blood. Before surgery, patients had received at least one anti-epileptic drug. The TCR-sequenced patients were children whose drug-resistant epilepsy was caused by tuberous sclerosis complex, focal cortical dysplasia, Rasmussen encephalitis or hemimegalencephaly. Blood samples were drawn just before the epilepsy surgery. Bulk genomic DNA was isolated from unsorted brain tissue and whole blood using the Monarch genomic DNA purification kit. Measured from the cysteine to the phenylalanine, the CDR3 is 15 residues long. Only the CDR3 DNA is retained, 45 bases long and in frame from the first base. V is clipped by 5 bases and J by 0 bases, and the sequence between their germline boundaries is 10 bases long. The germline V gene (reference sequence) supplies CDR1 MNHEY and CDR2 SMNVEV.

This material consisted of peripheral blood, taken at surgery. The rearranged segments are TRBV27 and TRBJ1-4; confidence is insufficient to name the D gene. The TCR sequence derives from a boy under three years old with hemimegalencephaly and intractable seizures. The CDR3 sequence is CASSIPRPTNEKLFF. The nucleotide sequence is TGTGCCAGCAGTATACCCCGACCAACTAATGAAAAACTGTTTTTT.